These T cell receptor beta chains were read from a single sample in a study of cytomegalovirus exposure and HLA in healthy donors. The table came from immunoSEQ multiplex PCR; TCRdb's copy has only in-frame clones and leaves some out. Of about 160,000 clones in the sample, approximately 86% were seen once. Sequencing was carried out using PBMCs. The origin of the receptors is a woman aged 18 to 35 in good health and CMV-seronegative. Both conserved end residues are part of each CDR3. D genes are given only for firm matches. Clone size is given for some rows only: seen once, a few or many times, or a class if the clone is expanded.

j_gene: TRBJ1-4; d_gene: -; v_gene: TRBV11-2; abundance: -; CDR3aa: CASSLGESEKLFF; CDR3nt: TGTGCCAGCAGCTTAGGGGAGAGTGAAAAACTGTTTTTT
j_gene: TRBJ1-6; d_gene: -; v_gene: TRBV27; abundance: -; CDR3aa: CASSAATTGISPLHF; CDR3nt: TGTGCCAGCAGTGCGGCAACTACAGGGATTTCACCCCTCCACTTT
j_gene: TRBJ2-4; d_gene: -; v_gene: TRBV19; abundance: -; CDR3aa: CASSIFDIQYF; CDR3nt: TGTGCCAGTAGTATTTTCGACATTCAGTACTTC
j_gene: TRBJ2-1; d_gene: TRBD2; v_gene: TRBV7-3; abundance: -; CDR3aa: CASSLTWEGEQFF; CDR3nt: TGTGCCAGCAGCCTAACCTGGGAGGGTGAGCAGTTCTTC
j_gene: TRBJ2-6; d_gene: -; v_gene: TRBV30; abundance: -; CDR3aa: CAWSKGPQGPFSGANVLTF; CDR3nt: TGTGCCTGGAGTAAGGGCCCGCAGGGCCCCTTCTCTGGGGCCAACGTCCTGACTTTC
j_gene: TRBJ2-6; d_gene: -; v_gene: TRBV5-5; abundance: -; CDR3aa: CASSPFFSGANVLTF; CDR3nt: TGTGCCAGCAGTCCTTTCTTCTCTGGGGCCAACGTCCTGACTTTC
j_gene: TRBJ2-3; d_gene: -; v_gene: TRBV6-5; abundance: once; CDR3aa: CASSYGQITDTQYF; CDR3nt: TGTGCCAGCAGTTACGGACAGATTACAGATACGCAGTATTTT
j_gene: TRBJ2-7; d_gene: TRBD2; v_gene: TRBV27; abundance: -; CDR3aa: CASSLSGSGRVYEQYF; CDR3nt: TGTGCCAGCAGTTTATCGGGTAGCGGGAGGGTCTACGAGCAGTACTTC
j_gene: TRBJ2-3; d_gene: TRBD2; v_gene: TRBV28; abundance: -; CDR3aa: CASTGGGVGDTQYF; CDR3nt: TGTGCCAGCACTGGCGGGGGGGTGGGAGATACGCAGTATTTT
j_gene: TRBJ2-7; d_gene: -; v_gene: TRBV28; abundance: -; CDR3aa: CASSPRQVPYEQYF; CDR3nt: TGTGCCAGCAGTCCGCGACAGGTCCCCTACGAGCAGTACTTC
j_gene: TRBJ2-7; d_gene: TRBD2; v_gene: TRBV7-2; abundance: -; CDR3aa: CASSLGRLASEQYF; CDR3nt: TGTGCCAGCAGCTTAGGGAGACTAGCTTCCGAGCAGTACTTC
j_gene: TRBJ2-3; d_gene: TRBD2; v_gene: TRBV9; abundance: -; CDR3aa: CASSESGARGGDTQYF; CDR3nt: TGTGCCAGCAGCGAATCCGGGGCGCGGGGGGGAGATACGCAGTATTTT
j_gene: TRBJ2-3; d_gene: -; v_gene: TRBV5-1; abundance: -; CDR3aa: CASSLAVATGTDTQYF; CDR3nt: TGCGCCAGCAGCTTGGCCGTCGCTACGGGCACAGATACGCAGTATTTT
j_gene: TRBJ2-5; d_gene: -; v_gene: TRBV19; abundance: -; CDR3aa: CARRSRRKQETQYF; CDR3nt: TGTGCCCGAAGGAGTAGGAGGAAACAAGAGACCCAGTACTTC
j_gene: TRBJ2-3; d_gene: TRBD2; v_gene: TRBV28; abundance: -; CDR3aa: CASRRTGTSGRTDTQYF; CDR3nt: TGTGCCAGCAGACGTACCGGGACTAGCGGGAGGACAGATACGCAGTATTTT
j_gene: TRBJ1-3; d_gene: TRBD1; v_gene: TRBV28; abundance: -; CDR3aa: CASSLWSGGLSGNTIYF; CDR3nt: TGTGCCAGCAGTTTATGGTCAGGGGGTTTATCTGGAAACACCATATATTTT
j_gene: TRBJ1-2; d_gene: -; v_gene: TRBV6-6; abundance: -; CDR3aa: CASSPAAGYGYTF; CDR3nt: TGTGCCAGCAGTCCCGCCGCGGGCTATGGCTACACCTTC
j_gene: TRBJ2-7; d_gene: -; v_gene: TRBV6-5; abundance: -; CDR3aa: CASPPGYEQYF; CDR3nt: TGTGCCAGCCCCCCGGGATACGAGCAGTACTTC
j_gene: TRBJ1-5; d_gene: TRBD1; v_gene: TRBV30; abundance: -; CDR3aa: CAWSTGQGGDQPQHF; CDR3nt: TGTGCCTGGAGTACCGGACAGGGCGGCGATCAGCCCCAGCATTTT
j_gene: TRBJ2-7; d_gene: TRBD2; v_gene: TRBV4-1; abundance: -; CDR3aa: CASSQAPRGSSYEQYF; CDR3nt: TGCGCCAGCAGCCAAGCCCCGCGGGGGAGCTCCTACGAGCAGTACTTC
j_gene: TRBJ2-1; d_gene: -; v_gene: TRBV4-2; abundance: -; CDR3aa: CASSQDWRTTNEQFF; CDR3nt: TGTGCCAGCAGCCAAGATTGGAGGACTACAAATGAGCAGTTCTTC
j_gene: TRBJ2-1; d_gene: TRBD2; v_gene: TRBV9; abundance: -; CDR3aa: CASSRSGAWEQFF; CDR3nt: TGTGCCAGCAGCCGTAGCGGGGCGTGGGAGCAGTTCTTC
j_gene: TRBJ1-1; d_gene: -; v_gene: TRBV7-8; abundance: -; CDR3aa: CASSPLGGLNTEAFF; CDR3nt: TGTGCCAGCAGCCCCCTCGGGGGGTTGAACACTGAAGCTTTCTTT
j_gene: TRBJ2-7; d_gene: -; v_gene: TRBV19; abundance: -; CDR3aa: CASSITGSTYEQYF; CDR3nt: TGTGCCAGTAGTATAACGGGGAGTACCTACGAGCAGTACTTC
j_gene: TRBJ2-5; d_gene: -; v_gene: TRBV7-6; abundance: once; CDR3aa: CASSSDGETQYF; CDR3nt: TGTGCCAGCAGCTCTGACGGGGAGACCCAGTACTTC
j_gene: TRBJ2-1; d_gene: TRBD1; v_gene: TRBV19; abundance: -; CDR3aa: CASSTGTGTGRHNEQFF; CDR3nt: TGTGCCAGTAGTACCGGCACCGGGACAGGGCGGCACAATGAGCAGTTCTTC
j_gene: TRBJ2-7; d_gene: -; v_gene: TRBV5-6; abundance: -; CDR3aa: CASSLKVQAYEQYF; CDR3nt: TGTGCCAGCAGCTTGAAAGTACAGGCATACGAGCAGTACTTC
j_gene: TRBJ1-4; d_gene: -; v_gene: TRBV6-1; abundance: -; CDR3aa: CASTVYNEKLFF; CDR3nt: TGTGCCAGCACGGTGTATAATGAAAAACTGTTTTTT